The present T cell receptor beta chain was sequenced within a study of cytomegalovirus exposure and HLA in healthy donors. The study's findings and limits: There were several of the most significant clusters that appeared linked to common viral pathogens in a later analysis. Later analysis associated a missense DCLRE1C variant with TCR beta V- and J-gene trimming. What a later analysis reportedly showed was that an Asian-associated ancestry cluster had fewer N-insertions than the approximately 700-donor mean. Upon later analysis, HLA-associated TCR beta chains proved more clonally expanded than other, equally common chains.

On this clone: Its specificity is not known.

The V gene end was trimmed by 8 bases and the J gene end by 8 bases; junction bases not matched to a gene: 11. This CDR3 is 14 amino acids long. Germline V CDR1 and CDR2: MDHEN, SYDVKM. With 60 Vbeta and 13 Jbeta primers, the PCR was carried out. The table came from immunoSEQ multiplex PCR; TCRdb's copy has only in-frame clones and leaves some out. The repertoire table contains 150,000 or so clones. Input material: PBMCs. This clonotype originated in a woman in her fifties or sixties in good health and CMV-seronegative. This chain uses TRBV28 with TRBJ1-2, with 10 positions matching TRBD1. CDR3: CASEGSGTGVGYTF. The CDR3 DNA reads TGTGCCAGCGAAGGATCCGGGACAGGGGTCGGCTACACCTTC.